One sample yielded the 30 T cell receptor beta chains listed below, sequenced in a study of blood T cells in healthy people across ages. Alongside a J-beta primer mix, a sample-barcoded 5' primer served in a second PCR lasting about 7 to 12 cycles. TCRdb recomputed calls from the 5' RACE reads with MiXCR, one row per CDR3 protein. This table has almost 800,000 distinct CDR3 sequences, 55% to 75% appearing once. Sequencing was done on a sample of blood. The receptors derive from a man aged 30 to 39 in good health.

This chain connects TRBV5-5 to TRBJ2-5; TRBD1 or TRBD2 may be the D gene (5 bases each). This CDR3 region has 13 residues. Trimming pared 3 bases from V and 11 bases from J, leaving 17 bases between. The V gene's germline CDR1 is SGHKS and CDR2 YYEKEE (reference sequence). The CDR3 nucleotides read TGTGCCAGCAGCTGGGTGGGGGTTGAAGAGCAGTACTTC. Amino acids: CASSWVGVEEQYF.

The V and J genes are TRBV10-3 and TRBJ2-4; D is possibly TRBD2 (5 bases). The better agreement between TRBJ2-5 and the DNA end casts doubt on the J call. The length of the CDR3 is 13 residues. CDR1 ENHRY and CDR2 SYGVKD come from the germline V gene. DNA of the CDR3: TGTGCCATCAGGCGGGCTCCTCAAGAGACCCAGTACTTC. The encoded protein is CAIRRAPQETQYF.

CDR3: CASSLVFGRGGTDEQYF. In nucleotides, the CDR3 is TGTGCCAGCAGCTTAGTTTTCGGCAGGGGAGGGACCGACGAGCAGTACTTC. V usage is TRBV7-2 and J usage is TRBJ2-7; the D gene is possibly TRBD2 (7 bases). Deletions cut 1 base from V and 5 bases from J, with 21 bases between. Germline loops: CDR1 SGHTA, CDR2 FQGNSA. This CDR3 spans 17 amino acids.

The CDR3 bases are TGCAGTGCCCTTGGGCCTGCCGGGGCAACCTACGAGCAGTACTTC. It translates to CSALGPAGATYEQYF. The chain recombines TRBV20-1 with TRBJ2-7, with D perhaps assigned TRBD1 or TRBD2 (5 bases each). The CDR3 sequence is 15 residues long. The germline V gene encodes CDR1 DFQATT and CDR2 SNEGSKA (reference sequence). V lost 6 bases, J lost 2 bases, and 20 bases lay in between.

The CDR3 nucleotides are TGTGCCAGCTCACCCATCACAGGGGAGGCCTACGAGCAGTACTTC. The encoded protein is CASSPITGEAYEQYF. V usage is TRBV18 and J usage is TRBJ2-7, with D possibly TRBD1 on 7 matching bases. The CDR3 is 15 residues long. The germline gives CDR1 KGHSH, CDR2 LQKENI. V was clipped by 3 bases and J by 2 bases, with 14 bases between them. The whole variable domain, remainder taken from reference TRBV18 and TRBJ2-7, is NAGVMQNPRHLVRRRGQEARLRCSPMKGHSHVYWYRQLPEEGLKFMVYLQKENIIDESGMPKERFSAEFPKEGPSILRIQQVVRGDSAAYFCASSPITGEAYEQYFGPGTRLTVT.

The table lists this clonotype with a count of one. Germline is not matched at one junction end, which may reflect a read error. The rearrangement joins TRBV30 to TRBJ2-4, with a weak D call TRBD2 (5 bases). TRBJ2-7 matches the DNA end more closely, so the J call is doubtful. Germline V gene sequence: CDR1 GTSNPN, CDR2 SVGIG (reference sequence). This CDR3 is built from 11 residues. The CDR3 loop reads CAGSDDYEQYF. The CDR3 DNA follows: TGTGCCGGGAGTGATGACTACGAGCAGTACTTC.

The chain links TRBV4-3 to TRBJ2-7; tentatively, D is TRBD2 (6 bases). This CDR3 comprises 13 residues. The V gene's germline CDR1 is LGHNA and CDR2 YSLEER. V gave up 2 bases and J gave up 7 bases, with 12 bases separating them. CDR3 in DNA: TGCGCCAGCAGCCAACGTTTTGGGGGGGAGCAGTACTTC. Amino acids: CASSQRFGGEQYF.

Details on this clonotype: At one end, the junction sequence differs from germline, possibly due to a read error. The chain has TRBV7-9 and TRBJ2-1; TRBD2 aligns across 8 bases. This CDR3 is built from 16 residues. Germline CDR1 and CDR2: SEHNR and FQNEAQ (reference sequence). CDR3 in DNA: TGTGCCAGCAGCCCGACTCGGGCTAGCGGGTGGGATGAGCAGTTCTTT. Its translation: CASSPTRASGWDEQFF.

CDR3 in DNA: TGTGCCAGCAGCTCACGACAGACGATCGAGACCCAGTACTTC. Its translation: CASSSRQTIETQYF. The chain links TRBV7-9 to TRBJ2-5, with a possible D match to TRBD1 (5 bases). The V gene's germline CDR1 is SEHNR and CDR2 FQNEAQ (reference sequence). Trimming pared 4 bases from V and 5 bases from J, leaving 14 bases between. The CDR3 is 14 residues long.

This clonotype was counted only a few times. The rearrangement joins TRBV3-1 to TRBJ2-1; D might be TRBD2 (6 bases). Between the trimmed V and J ends, which lost 8 bases and 7 bases, there was a span of 12 bases. CDR1 is LGHDT and CDR2 is YNNKEL in the germline V gene (reference sequence). This CDR3 comprises 12 residues. The CDR3 coding sequence is TGTGCCAGCGGCGCTCGGGGGAATGAGCAGTTCTTC. Amino acid sequence: CASGARGNEQFF.

This chain uses TRBV10-3 with TRBJ2-7; D is ambiguous. The germline CDR1 and CDR2 sequences are ENHRY and SYGVKD. V was shortened by 2 bases and J by 1 base, with 9 bases between the two germline ends. This CDR3 is 14 amino acids long. CDR3 coding DNA: TGTGCCATCAGTGAGACCCCCCGATCCTACGAGCAGTACTTC. Translating gives CAISETPRSYEQYF.

The V call is TRBV4-2, the J call TRBJ1-2, with D uncertain. This CDR3 has 15 residues. Trimming cost V 5 bases and J 5 bases, with 18 bases left between them. Germline CDR1 LGHNA, CDR2 YNFKEQ. CDR3: CASSKIGVQRYGYTF. The CDR3 DNA sequence: TGTGCCAGCAGCAAGATCGGGGTTCAGCGGTATGGCTACACCTTC.

The V gene is TRBV20-1, the J gene TRBJ1-3; the D gene is possibly TRBD1 (5 bases). Germline V CDR1 and CDR2: DFQATT, SNEGSKA (reference sequence). V dropped 6 bases and J dropped 0 bases, with 15 bases sitting between them. The CDR3 covers 15 residues. CDR3 sequence reads: CSAIIGAISGNTIYF. The CDR3 bases are TGCAGTGCGATAATAGGGGCTATCTCTGGAAACACCATATATTTT.

The J gene is TRBJ2-5, the V gene TRBV21-1; TRBD2 was called by the table and not checked on the DNA. The better agreement between TRBJ2-4 and the DNA end casts doubt on the J call. TRBV21-1 is given as a pseudogene. This CDR3 contains 20 residues. CDR3 sequence reads: CASSKERAADDTLAKNIQYF. In DNA, the CDR3 is TGTGCCAGCAGCAAAGAAAGAGCGGCGGACGATACCCTAGCCAAAAACATTCAGTACTTC.

This sequence joins TRBV3-1 and TRBJ2-5; perhaps D is TRBD1 or TRBD2 (6 bases each). CDR1 LGHDT and CDR2 YNNKEL come from the germline V gene (reference sequence). The CDR3 totals 12 residues. Deletions cut 5 bases from V and 4 bases from J, with 8 bases between. The CDR3 spells CASSKGGETQYF. In DNA form, the CDR3 reads TGTGCCAGCAGCAAGGGGGGAGAGACCCAGTACTTC.

This chain joins TRBV20-1 and TRBJ2-3; D is ambiguous. Per the germline V gene, CDR1 is DFQATT and CDR2 is SNEGSKA (reference sequence). The CDR3 spans 14 residues. V lost 6 bases and J 6 bases, leaving 19 bases between the germline ends. The CDR3 protein is CSAKGRPVFDTQYF. CDR3 coding DNA: TGCAGTGCGAAAGGGCGGCCGGTTTTCGATACGCAGTATTTT.

The CDR3 DNA follows: TGTGCCAGCAGCTCTCTTTCCGGGACTAGCGGGAGGGCTTTCGATACGCAGTATTTT. This codes for CASSSLSGTSGRAFDTQYF. This sequence joins TRBV7-2 and TRBJ2-3; TRBD2 agrees at 16 bases. The CDR3 has 19 residues. Germline V gene lookup returns CDR1 SGHTA and CDR2 FQGNSA. With V trimmed by 4 bases and J by 6 bases, 13 bases remained unmatched.

The chain combines TRBV5-1 with TRBJ1-4; D not resolved. CDR1 is SGHRS, CDR2 YFSETQ, per germline. The CDR3 contains 16 residues. V dropped 0 bases and J dropped 3 bases, with 12 bases sitting between them. CDR3 nucleotide sequence: TGCGCCAGCAGCTTGGGCGTTGGTATCGCTAATGAAAAACTGTTTTTT. Translated, it gives CASSLGVGIANEKLFF.

This clonotype came up a few times. This chain connects TRBV13 to TRBJ2-1, with TRBD2 identical over 10 bases. CDR3 length: 17 residues. Germline loops: CDR1 PRHDT, CDR2 FYEKMQ (reference sequence). V gave up 3 bases and J gave up 6 bases; unmatched junction bases: 11. CDR3 in amino acids: CASSLLSSGSQGNEQFF. The CDR3 nucleotides read TGTGCCAGCAGCTTGTTGTCTAGCGGGAGTCAGGGCAATGAGCAGTTCTTC.

This chain joins TRBV20-1 and TRBJ2-5; D is ambiguous. Trimming stripped 4 bases from V and 1 base from J, with 13 bases between. The CDR3 spans 14 residues. From germline, CDR1 is DFQATT and CDR2 SNEGSKA (reference sequence). CDR3 in amino acids: CSAMLLTPQETQYF. The CDR3 DNA reads TGCAGTGCTATGCTCCTTACGCCCCAAGAGACCCAGTACTTC.

This clonotype was seen repeatedly, ten times or more. A much larger clone lies a single base off, so this may be a read error. V is TRBV29-1 and J is TRBJ2-5, with 7 positions matching TRBD2. In germline, CDR1 is SQVTM, CDR2 ANQGSEA. The length of the CDR3 is 12 residues. The V segment lost 4 bases and the J segment 11 bases; nucleotides outside the gene matches: 10. The CDR3 nucleotides are TGCAGCGTTGGGGACTATTACAATGAGCAGTACTTC. Amino acids: CSVGDYYNEQYF. Full variable domain (rest looked up from reference TRBV29-1 and TRBJ2-5): SAVISQKPSRDICQRGTSLTIQCQVDSQVTMMFWYRQQPGQSLTLIATANQGSEATYESGFVIDKFPISRPNLTFSTLTVSNMSPEDSSIYLCSVGDYYNEQYFGPGTRLLVL.

This chain connects TRBV20-1 to TRBJ2-5, with TRBD2 matching over 8 bases. Gene TRBJ2-7 matches the end of the DNA better, so the J call may be wrong. In germline, CDR1 is DFQATT, CDR2 SNEGSKA (reference sequence). CDR3 size: 14 residues. CDR3 in amino acids: CSAATQREFGEQYF. CDR3 coding DNA: TGCAGTGCCGCTACCCAGCGGGAGTTCGGCGAGCAGTACTTC.

The chain combines TRBV7-2 with TRBJ1-2; TRBD1 might be the D (6 bases). Looked up from germline, CDR1 is SGHTA and CDR2 is FQGNSA. Deletions cut 1 base from V and 5 bases from J, with 14 bases between. This CDR3 has 15 amino acids. CDR3 loop: CASSLVRGAGYGYTF. The CDR3 DNA follows: TGTGCCAGCAGCTTAGTAAGGGGGGCCGGGTATGGCTACACCTTC.

The chain has TRBV15 and TRBJ2-3; a weak D match, TRBD1 (5 bases). This CDR3 is 14 amino acids long. The V end lost 5 bases, the J end lost 0 bases, and 9 bases lay between the germline ends. Germline-derived CDR1 and CDR2 are LNHNV and YYDKDF (reference sequence). This CDR3 reads CATSVRQSTDTQYF. DNA of the CDR3: TGTGCCACCAGCGTTCGACAGAGCACAGATACGCAGTATTTT. The whole variable domain, filled in from reference TRBV15 and TRBJ2-3, reads DAMVIQNPRYQVTQFGKPVTLSCSQTLNHNVMYWYQQKSSQAPKLLFHYYDKDFNNEADTPDNFQSRRPNTSFCFLDIRSPGLGDTAMYLCATSVRQSTDTQYFGPGTRLTVL.

This CDR3 is CASSGPTTGAINEQFF. The CDR3, as DNA: TGTGCCAGCAGCGGCCCCACGACAGGGGCCATTAATGAGCAGTTCTTC. V is TRBV11-1 and J is TRBJ2-1; TRBD1 aligns across 8 bases. Per the germline V gene, CDR1 is SGHAT and CDR2 is FQDESV (reference sequence). V shed 5 bases, J shed 7 bases, and the junction held 13 bases outside the gene matches. The CDR3 extends over 16 amino acids.

V and J are TRBV7-2 and TRBJ2-2, with 7 bases identical to TRBD2. Losses at the gene ends were 3 bases for V and 8 bases for J; bases not matched to a gene: 9. This CDR3 spans 15 amino acids. Germline-derived CDR1 and CDR2 are SGHTA and FQGNSA. The CDR3 DNA reads as TGTGCCAGCAGCTTGGGGGGGTCTCTGGCGGGGGAGCTGTTTTTT. Encoded protein: CASSLGGSLAGELFF.

This clonotype has just a few counts. The rearrangement links TRBV5-1 to TRBJ1-2; D possibly corresponds to TRBD1 (5 bases). V lost 7 bases, J lost 5 bases, and 12 bases lay in between. The germline CDR1 and CDR2 sequences are SGHRS and YFSETQ. The CDR3 runs 12 residues. DNA of the CDR3: TGCGCCAGCGGGGGATCGGGGTATGGCTACACCTTC. Its protein is CASGGSGYGYTF.

This sequence joins TRBV4-3 and TRBJ2-1, with 9 bases aligning to TRBD2. Trimming removed 2 bases from V and 2 bases from J; junction bases left unmatched: 7. Germline V gene data show CDR1 as LGHNA and CDR2 as YSLEER. CDR3 length: 17 residues. Here the CDR3 DNA reads TGCGCCAGCAGCCAACTATTAGCGGGAGAGACCTACAATGAGCAGTTCTTC. Residues: CASSQLLAGETYNEQFF.

This clonotype came up a few times. The chain couples TRBV30 to TRBJ2-7, with 10 bases identical to TRBD2. Germline V gives CDR1 GTSNPN, CDR2 SVGIG (reference sequence). The length of the CDR3 is 14 residues. The V gene end was trimmed by 3 bases and the J gene end by 2 bases; junction bases not matched to a gene: 4. CDR3 loop: CAWSSGLAAYEQYF. CDR3 DNA: TGTGCCTGGAGCTCAGGACTAGCGGCCTACGAGCAGTACTTC. The complete variable domain, with remaining parts taken from reference TRBV30 and TRBJ2-7, reads SQTIHQWPATLVQPVGSPLSLECTVEGTSNPNLYWYRQAAGRGLQLLFYSVGIGQISSEVPQNLSASRPQDRQFILSSKKLLLSDSGFYLCAWSSGLAAYEQYFGPGTRLTVT.

This clonotype was counted only a few times. This sequence joins TRBV5-1 and TRBJ2-4, with 11 positions matching TRBD1. The last part of the DNA fits TRBJ2-7 better; the J call may be wrong. Germline lookup yields CDR1 SGHRS and CDR2 YFSETQ. The length of the CDR3 is 18 residues. The CDR3 sequence: CASTHLEGQGGLTYEQYF. In DNA form, the CDR3 reads TGCGCCAGCACCCACCTAGAGGGACAGGGGGGCCTAACCTACGAGCAGTACTTC.